These 29 T cell receptor beta chains were sequenced from one sample in a study of T cells in Graves' hyperthyroidism and ophthalmopathy (dated by TCRdb to the late 2010s). The receptor library was made with multiplex PCR. The sequencer listed for this sample is Illumina HiSeq 2000. Amplification of TCR beta CDR3 regions was carried out from RNA transcripts. A first-round RT-PCR of the TCR CDR3 used the HTBI primer set with the Qiagen OneStep RT-PCR kit. TCRdb applied fastp at Q25 and MiXCR to the public reads, then kept only in-frame beta chains. One record per CDR3 amino acid sequence lists the most common genes and DNA. In this sample the table shows approximately 710,000 distinct CDR3 sequences, around 15% of which occur a single time. The top ten hold less than 20% of the sample. Input material: blood. The receptor set was obtained from a man aged 50 to 59 with Graves' hyperthyroidism.

V and J are TRBV7-2 and TRBJ2-5, with 7 bases matching TRBD2. This CDR3 has 19 amino acids. The trim removed 1 base at V and 9 bases at J, leaving 23 bases unmatched. Germline V gene data show CDR1 as SGHTA and CDR2 as FQGNSA. The CDR3 bases are TGTGCCAGCAGCTTAGAACCGGTTCTAGCGGTAGCCGGCCAACAGGCCCAGTACTTC. Its translation is CASSLEPVLAVAGQQAQYF.

Points on this clonotype: At one end, the junction sequence differs from germline, possibly due to a read error. The chain joins TRBV18 to TRBJ1-1; 9 positions match TRBD1. Germline V lookup: CDR1 KGHSH, CDR2 LQKENI. This CDR3 contains 16 residues. The chain's CDR3 is CTSSLQGADLNTEAFF. CDR3 DNA sequence: TGTACCAGCTCTCTACAGGGGGCTGATTTGAACACTGAAGCTTTCTTT. Supplemented by reference TRBV18 and TRBJ1-1, the full variable domain reads NAGVMQNPRHLVRRRGQEARLRCSPMKGHSHVYWYRQLPEEGLKFMVYLQKENIIDESGMPKERFSAEFPKEGPSILRIQQVVRGDSAAYFCTSSLQGADLNTEAFFGQGTRLTVV.

This clonotype was seen a handful of times. V is TRBV9 and J is TRBJ1-2; no definite D call. The CDR3 contains 11 residues. Germline assignment: CDR1 SGDLS and CDR2 YYNGEE. The V and J ends lost 2 bases and 8 bases respectively, with 7 bases between them. The CDR3 bases are TGTGCCAGCAGCGTCCCTGGGGGCTACACCTTC. It translates to CASSVPGGYTF.

This clonotype occurred many times. The genes are TRBV5-1 and TRBJ2-1; D assignment may be TRBD1 or TRBD2 (6 bases each). V lost 2 bases and J 9 bases, leaving 12 bases between the germline ends. The CDR3 length is 13 residues. Germline values: CDR1 SGHRS, CDR2 YFSETQ. CDR3 in DNA: TGCGCCAGCAGCTTTTCACAGGGAGGTGAGCAGTTCTTC. Its protein product is CASSFSQGGEQFF. The entire variable domain, with the rest obtained from reference TRBV5-1 and TRBJ2-1, is as follows: KAGVTQTPRYLIKTRGQQVTLSCSPISGHRSVSWYQQTPGQGLQFLFEYFSETQRNKGNFPGRFSGRQFSNSRSEMNVSTLELGDSALYLCASSFSQGGEQFFGPGTRLTVL.

This clonotype came up a few times. The chain uses TRBV30 and TRBJ2-4; 15 bases are shared with TRBD2. V trimming: 2 bases; J trimming: 4 bases; junction bases outside the gene matches: 15. Per the germline V gene, CDR1 is GTSNPN and CDR2 is SVGIG (reference sequence). The CDR3 sequence is 20 residues long. CDR3 in amino acids: CAWSPTWTSGRAAGKNIQYF. The CDR3 DNA sequence: TGTGCCTGGAGTCCTACCTGGACTAGCGGGAGGGCCGCGGGAAAAAACATTCAGTACTTC.

This clonotype was counted ten times or more. The chain has TRBV12-3 or TRBV12-4 and TRBJ2-3, with D tentatively TRBD2 (5 bases). The CDR3 has 15 residues. V lost 3 bases and J 6 bases, leaving 16 bases between the germline ends. DNA of the CDR3: TGTGCCAGCAGTTTGGGGTCGACTAAACGCGATACGCAGTATTTT. Amino acids: CASSLGSTKRDTQYF.

The chain recombines TRBV2 with TRBJ2-5, with D maybe TRBD2 (6 bases). V was cut by 7 bases and J by 10 bases, with 28 bases left in between. CDR1 is SNHLY and CDR2 is FYNNEI in the germline V gene. There are 16 residues in the CDR3. The CDR3 loop reads CASTERSLRAGGNQYF. The CDR3 DNA reads TGTGCCAGCACCGAGCGCAGTCTCCGAGCCGGAGGGAACCAGTACTTC.

This clonotype was recorded at least ten times. V and J are TRBV11-2 and TRBJ2-1, with no clear D. The CDR3 is 13 residues long. The germline CDR1 and CDR2 sequences are SGHAT and FQNNGV. V lost 5 bases and J 9 bases, leaving 14 bases between the germline ends. Written as DNA, the CDR3 is TGTGCCAGCAGCGTTTGGGCCGATGGTGAGCAGTTCTTC. This encodes CASSVWADGEQFF.

The chain combines TRBV10-3 with TRBJ2-7; D gene ambiguous. Per the germline V gene, CDR1 is ENHRY and CDR2 is SYGVKD. This CDR3 spans 14 amino acids. The V gene lost 4 bases and the J gene lost 0 bases, with 10 bases spanning the gap. The CDR3 here is CAISGTKPSYEQYF. The CDR3 bases are TGTGCCATCAGTGGTACGAAACCCTCCTACGAGCAGTACTTC.

The chain carries TRBV19 and TRBJ2-1; D tentatively reads TRBD1 or TRBD2 (5 bases each). The CDR3 length is 16 residues. The germline V and J ends were trimmed by 5 bases and 5 bases, with 19 bases remaining between them. The V gene's germline CDR1 is LNHDA and CDR2 SQIVND (reference sequence). CDR3 sequence reads: CASSAIPGTANNEQFF. CDR3 DNA: TGTGCCAGTAGTGCTATTCCGGGGACCGCGAACAATGAGCAGTTCTTC.

This clonotype has a count of ten or more. The V gene is TRBV28, the J gene TRBJ2-7, with a tentative D call TRBD1 (5 bases). CDR1 and CDR2 (germline): MDHEN, SYDVKM. This CDR3 region has 13 residues. V was trimmed by 5 bases and J by 0 bases, leaving 8 bases between them. CDR3 DNA sequence: TGTGCCAGCAGTCCAGGGAACTCCTACGAGCAGTACTTC. This encodes CASSPGNSYEQYF.

The chain carries TRBV10-2 and TRBJ2-1, with D unresolved. The germline V gene has CDR1 WSHSY and CDR2 SAAADI. This CDR3 region has 14 residues. The V end was cut by 3 bases, the J end by 2 bases, with 8 bases between. CDR3 amino acids: CASSDVRTYNEQFF. The CDR3 region has the DNA TGCGCCAGCAGTGATGTGAGGACCTACAATGAGCAGTTCTTC.

This clonotype was observed at least ten times. This chain joins TRBV27 and TRBJ1-2; perhaps TRBD1 as D (5 bases). Germline values: CDR1 MNHEY, CDR2 SMNVEV (reference sequence). The CDR3 runs to 16 residues. The V end was cut by 2 bases, the J end by 4 bases, with 17 bases between. The CDR3 is CASSLVGAPSLYGYTF. The CDR3 DNA sequence: TGTGCCAGCAGTTTAGTAGGGGCTCCCTCCCTCTATGGCTACACCTTC.

J is TRBJ2-5 and V is TRBV20-1; the match to TRBD1 covers 8 bases. There are 13 residues in the CDR3. V gave up 7 bases and J gave up 5 bases; unmatched junction bases: 9. Germline V gene sequence: CDR1 DFQATT, CDR2 SNEGSKA (reference sequence). Here the CDR3 reads CSGADRAGETQYF. CDR3 DNA: TGCAGTGGCGCGGACAGGGCGGGGGAGACCCAGTACTTC.

The sample holds many counts of this clonotype. The rearrangement uses TRBV28 and TRBJ2-6; 8 bases line up with TRBD2. The germline V gene encodes CDR1 MDHEN and CDR2 SYDVKM. The CDR3 extends over 18 amino acids. The V gene end was trimmed by 5 bases and the J gene end by 1 base; junction bases not matched to a gene: 10. This chain's CDR3 is CASSRHLAGLSGANVLTF. The CDR3 DNA reads TGTGCCAGCAGTAGACACCTAGCGGGTTTATCTGGGGCCAACGTCCTGACTTTC. Using reference TRBV28 and TRBJ2-6 for the parts outside the CDR3, the full variable domain is DVKVTQSSRYLVKRTGEKVFLECVQDMDHENMFWYRQDPGLGLRLIYFSYDVKMKEKGDIPEGYSVSREKKERFSLILESASTNQTSMYLCASSRHLAGLSGANVLTFGAGSRLTVL.

This clonotype appeared once. The chain uses TRBV2 and TRBJ1-1, with TRBD1 matching 7 bases. Germline V gene sequence: CDR1 SNHLY, CDR2 FYNNEI. Trimming cost V 3 bases and J 6 bases; bases outside gene matches: 4. The CDR3 is made up of 13 amino acids. CDR3 residues: CASSEDRLAEAFF. CDR3 nucleotides: TGTGCCAGCAGTGAGGACAGGCTCGCTGAAGCTTTCTTT. The whole variable domain, remainder taken from reference TRBV2 and TRBJ1-1, is EPEVTQTPSHQVTQMGQEVILRCVPISNHLYFYWYRQILGQKVEFLVSFYNNEISEKSEIFDDQFSVERPDGSNFTLKIRSTKLEDSAMYFCASSEDRLAEAFFGQGTRLTVV.

At least ten counts were recorded for this clonotype. The chain couples TRBV27 to TRBJ2-1; 10 bases match TRBD1. The V segment lost 6 bases and the J segment 5 bases; nucleotides outside the gene matches: 4. The CDR3 sequence is 14 residues long. Germline CDR1 is MNHEY and CDR2 is SMNVEV (reference sequence). This CDR3 is CASSRQGAHNEQFF. The CDR3, as DNA: TGTGCCAGCAGCCGACAGGGGGCCCACAATGAGCAGTTCTTC.

The V gene is TRBV29-1, the J gene TRBJ2-7; either TRBD1 or TRBD2 may fit D (5 bases each). This CDR3 contains 14 residues. Trimming stripped 3 bases from V and 3 bases from J, with 15 bases between. CDR1 and CDR2 from the germline V gene are SQVTM and ANQGSEA. CDR3 sequence (DNA): TGCAGCGTTGACGTCTTGGGGGATGGCTACGAGCAGTACTTC. Translation: CSVDVLGDGYEQYF.

The table lists this clonotype with many counts. The chain recombines TRBV3-1 with TRBJ1-4; unclear D gene. With 7 bases removed from V and 7 bases from J, the gap between germline ends came to 10 bases. This CDR3 is 12 amino acids long. Looked up from germline, CDR1 is LGHDT and CDR2 is YNNKEL (reference sequence). As DNA, the CDR3 is TGTGCCAGCAACTCCCTCTCTGAAAAACTGTTTTTT. Translation gives CASNSLSEKLFF.

This clonotype was counted at least ten times. The J gene is TRBJ2-1, the V gene TRBV7-9; unclear D gene. From germline, CDR1 is SEHNR and CDR2 FQNEAQ (reference sequence). Trimming took 1 base from V and 0 from J, leaving 13 bases between them. The CDR3 is made up of 17 amino acids. As DNA, the CDR3 is TGTGCCAGCAGCTTAGGCGGCTCTTTGAGCTCCTACAATGAGCAGTTCTTC. Encoded protein: CASSLGGSLSSYNEQFF. Variable domain in full (rest from reference TRBV7-9 and TRBJ2-1): DTGVSQNPRHKITKRGQNVTFRCDPISEHNRLYWYRQTLGQGPEFLTYFQNEAQLEKSRLLSDRFSAERPKGSFSTLEIQRTEQGDSAMYLCASSLGGSLSSYNEQFFGPGTRLTVL.

This clonotype came up many times. The chain has TRBV28 and TRBJ2-3; 8 bases match TRBD2. V was clipped by 6 bases and J by 1 base; unmatched bases: 6. The CDR3 covers 15 residues. CDR1 is MDHEN, CDR2 SYDVKM, per germline. CDR3 nucleotides: TGTGCCAGCAGCCCGGGGGGGGCCCGCACAGATACGCAGTATTTT. Residues: CASSPGGARTDTQYF.

This clonotype was observed at least ten times. The chain combines TRBV6-5 with TRBJ2-7, with 9 bases matching TRBD2. Germline V CDR1 and CDR2: MNHEY, SVGAGI. CDR3 length: 15 residues. Losses at the gene ends were 5 bases for V and 1 base for J; bases not matched to a gene: 6. CDR3 DNA: TGTGCCAGCAGTGCTGGGCTAGCGGGATCCTACGAGCAGTACTTC. Translated, it gives CASSAGLAGSYEQYF.

The rearrangement uses TRBV27 and TRBJ2-2, with 9 nucleotides matching TRBD2. Per germline, CDR1 MNHEY and CDR2 SMNVEV (reference sequence). There are 17 residues in the CDR3. The ends lost 5 bases at V and 3 bases at J; junction bases unmatched: 10. The CDR3: CASSPPWAGGDTGELFF. In nucleotides, the CDR3 is TGTGCCAGCAGTCCCCCCTGGGCGGGAGGGGACACCGGGGAGCTGTTTTTT.

This clonotype was counted at least ten times. This rearrangement joins TRBV30 to TRBJ1-1; TRBD1 agrees at 8 bases. Germline CDR1 is GTSNPN and CDR2 is SVGIG (reference sequence). V dropped 4 bases and J dropped 1; count of bases not matched to a gene: 5. The CDR3 has 14 residues. Written as DNA, the CDR3 is TGTGCCTGGAAAATGACAGGGGCGAACACTGAAGCTTTCTTT. Its translation is CAWKMTGANTEAFF.

This clonotype was recorded at least ten times. The chain uses TRBV5-1 and TRBJ2-1; D is uncertain. The CDR3 contains 16 residues. V gave up 0 bases and J gave up 2 bases, with 12 bases separating them. Germline V gives CDR1 SGHRS, CDR2 YFSETQ. The CDR3 sequence is CASSLGLGGTYNEQFF. CDR3 in DNA: TGCGCCAGCAGCTTGGGGCTAGGTGGGACCTACAATGAGCAGTTCTTC.

The chain uses TRBV5-1 and TRBJ1-2, with D perhaps TRBD1 (5 bases). V lost 0 bases to trimming and J lost 0 bases, with 15 bases between them. CDR3 size: 17 residues. The germline V gene has CDR1 SGHRS and CDR2 YFSETQ. The CDR3 nucleotides read TGCGCCAGCAGCTTGGTTTTCGCAGACAGAGCTAACTATGGCTACACCTTC. Protein product: CASSLVFADRANYGYTF.

This clonotype was seen a handful of times. CDR3 sequence (DNA): TGTGCCAGCATAAACGGAGCTTCATTGACTACAGGGGAGTACTTC. Translation gives CASINGASLTTGEYF. The gene calls are TRBV2 and TRBJ2-5; 7 bases are a match to TRBD1. Per the germline V gene, CDR1 is SNHLY and CDR2 is FYNNEI. After removal of 7 bases from V and 12 bases from J, the junction contained 20 bases not matched to a gene. The CDR3 spans 15 residues.

Turning to this clonotype: Since a much larger clone is just one base distant, this may be a read error. The chain links TRBV20-1 to TRBJ2-2; 12 bases map to TRBD2. V lost 6 bases to trimming and J lost 6 bases; unmatched junction nucleotides: 5. The V gene's germline CDR1 is DFQATT and CDR2 SNEGSKA (reference sequence). CDR3 size: 14 residues. The CDR3 nucleotides are TGCAGTGCGTGGGCTAGCGGGAGGGCCGGGGAGCTGTTTTTT. Its translation is CSAWASGRAGELFF.

The chain combines TRBV19 with TRBJ2-2; tentative D call: TRBD2 (6 bases). V lost 10 bases to trimming and J lost 6 bases, with 15 bases between them. Per germline, CDR1 LNHDA and CDR2 SQIVND (reference sequence). The CDR3 has 13 residues. The CDR3 loop reads CATRWGRSGELFF. The CDR3, as DNA: TGTGCCACCCGGTGGGGGAGGTCCGGGGAGCTGTTTTTT. Full variable domain (missing parts from reference TRBV19 and TRBJ2-2): DGGITQSPKYLFRKEGQNVTLSCEQNLNHDAMYWYRQDPGQGLRLIYYSQIVNDFQKGDIAEGYSVSREKKESFPLTVTSAQKNPTAFYLCATRWGRSGELFFGEGSRLTVL.